A single sample gave rise to the 28 T cell receptor beta chains below, sequenced in a study of shared clonotypes between healthy human individuals. Produced via immunoSEQ multiplex PCR; TCRdb's table is partial and in-frame only. In the table there are fewer than 700,000 clones, roughly four fifths of which are singletons. The sample was PBMCs. The receptors were sampled from a woman aged 40 to 50 in good health. Some clones in this sample may be carry-over from other donors' samples.

The chain links TRBV7-8 to TRBJ2-5; D might be TRBD2 (6 bases). Germline V gene sequence: CDR1 SGHVS, CDR2 FQNEAQ. The V and J ends lost 3 bases and 1 base respectively, with 18 bases between them. This CDR3 comprises 17 residues. CDR3 region: CASSFRIAEKPQETQYF. The CDR3 bases are TGTGCCAGCAGCTTTCGGATAGCGGAAAAGCCCCAAGAGACCCAGTACTTC.

This clone showed up just a few times. The V gene is TRBV18, the J gene TRBJ2-2; D remains ambiguous. Trimming shortened V by 0 bases and J by 0 bases, and 5 bases separated the two germline ends. The length of the CDR3 is 15 residues. Looked up from germline, CDR1 is KGHSH and CDR2 is LQKENI. This CDR3 reads CASSPPAPNTGELFF. CDR3 DNA: TGTGCCAGCTCACCACCTGCCCCGAACACCGGGGAGCTGTTTTTT.

The chain employs TRBV5-1 and TRBJ2-5, with TRBD2 matching over 7 bases. The V and J ends lost 5 bases and 2 bases, in that order; junction bases with no gene match: 6. Germline V gene sequence: CDR1 SGHRS, CDR2 YFSETQ. The CDR3 is 14 residues long. The CDR3 nucleotides are TGCGCCAGCAGGTTCGCTAGCGGACAAGAGACCCAGTACTTC. Translation: CASRFASGQETQYF.

This clone was counted many times. The chain links TRBV9 to TRBJ2-7, with 9 bases identical to TRBD2. After removal of 0 bases from V and 2 bases from J, the junction contained 3 bases not matched to a gene. The germline V gene encodes CDR1 SGDLS and CDR2 YYNGEE. CDR3 size: 15 residues. The CDR3, as DNA: TGTGCCAGCAGCGTAGGGGCTAGCGGGGCCTACGAGCAGTACTTC. It translates to CASSVGASGAYEQYF.

In this sample, this clone turned up a few times. This chain uses TRBV9 with TRBJ2-2; 9 bases are shared with TRBD2. The CDR3 is 12 amino acids. The germline V gene has CDR1 SGDLS and CDR2 YYNGEE. Here the CDR3 DNA reads TGTGCTAGCGGGAGAGTCACCGGGGAGCTGTTTTTT. Protein: CASGRVTGELFF.

The rearrangement joins TRBV7-9 to TRBJ1-2; D is ambiguous. The CDR3 length is 12 residues. Germline loops: CDR1 SEHNR, CDR2 FQNEAQ (reference sequence). V lost 3 bases to trimming and J lost 8 bases, with 10 bases between them. CDR3 region: CASSFAGSGYTF. The DNA of the CDR3 is TGTGCCAGCAGCTTTGCCGGGAGCGGCTACACCTTC.

The genes are TRBV7-2 and TRBJ2-4; D unresolved. Trimming left V 4 bases short and J 15 bases short, with 22 bases between. Germline V gene sequence: CDR1 SGHTA, CDR2 FQGNSA. The CDR3 runs to 14 residues. The CDR3 is CASSSRAGGSVRYF. CDR3 in DNA: TGTGCCAGCAGCTCAAGGGCCGGTGGCTCGGTTCGGTACTTC.

The CDR3 reads CASSQEDISITEAFF. CDR3 sequence (DNA): TGCGCCAGCAGCCAAGAGGACATCTCCATCACTGAAGCTTTCTTT. The genes are TRBV4-1 and TRBJ1-1; maybe TRBD1 (5 bases). V shed 0 bases and J shed 4 bases, with 12 bases lying between them. Germline values: CDR1 MGHRA, CDR2 YSYEKL. This CDR3 spans 15 amino acids.

The genes are TRBV4-2 and TRBJ2-7; TRBD2 aligns across 11 bases. This CDR3 is built from 16 residues. The germline CDR1 and CDR2 sequences are LGHNA and YNFKEQ. Trimming cost V 0 bases and J 2 bases; bases outside gene matches: 3. DNA of the CDR3: TGTGCCAGCAGCCAAGAACTAGCGGGGGCTCCCTACGAGCAGTACTTC. As protein: CASSQELAGAPYEQYF.

This clone was recorded many times. In DNA, the CDR3 is TGCGCCAGCAGCTGGGCGGGGATCACCAGCGATGAGCAGTTCTTC. It translates to CASSWAGITSDEQFF. V is TRBV5-1 and J is TRBJ2-1; D perhaps matches TRBD2 (6 bases). This CDR3 region has 15 residues. Germline values: CDR1 SGHRS, CDR2 YFSETQ. Deletions cut 3 bases from V and 8 bases from J, with 18 bases between.

V gene TRBV19 combines with J gene TRBJ2-5; TRBD1 matches 8 bases. The CDR3 is 14 amino acids. V was clipped by 3 bases and J by 1 base; unmatched bases: 1. The germline CDR1 and CDR2 sequences are LNHDA and SQIVND (reference sequence). CDR3 loop: CASSMDRAQETQYF. The CDR3 nucleotides are TGTGCCAGTAGTATGGACAGGGCCCAAGAGACCCAGTACTTC.

Comment on this clone: This may be a read error, as it is one base from a much larger clone. The sample holds other DNA sequences that translate to the same CDR3. This rearrangement joins TRBV28 to TRBJ2-7, with D possibly being TRBD1 or TRBD2 (5 bases each). V was clipped by 5 bases and J by 2 bases, with 13 bases between them. Germline values: CDR1 MDHEN, CDR2 SYDVKM. The CDR3 length is 14 residues. For the CDR3, the DNA is TGTGCCAGCAGTAGGATAAGGGGACCCTACGAGCAGTACTTC. This translates into CASSRIRGPYEQYF.

The sample holds a few counts of this clone. V and J are TRBV19 and TRBJ1-1; no reliable D call. The length of the CDR3 is 13 residues. Germline V gene sequence: CDR1 LNHDA, CDR2 SQIVND (reference sequence). Deletions cut 7 bases from V and 3 bases from J, with 12 bases between. Here the CDR3 DNA reads TGTGCCAGTACCCCGTGGGAGGACACTGAAGCTTTCTTT. This codes for CASTPWEDTEAFF.

J is TRBJ1-2 and V is TRBV9; the match to TRBD1 covers 9 bases. Trimming took 0 bases from V and 2 from J; bases not matched to a gene: 2. Germline V gives CDR1 SGDLS, CDR2 YYNGEE. The length of the CDR3 is 15 residues. CDR3 residues: CASSVDRGPNYGYTF. CDR3 sequence (DNA): TGTGCCAGCAGCGTAGACAGGGGGCCCAACTATGGCTACACCTTC.

J is TRBJ2-4 and V is TRBV5-4; D may be TRBD1 or TRBD2 (5 bases each). There are 15 residues in the CDR3. Trimming removed 4 bases from V and 1 base from J, with 12 bases in between. CDR1 is SGHNT, CDR2 YYREEE, per germline (reference sequence). The CDR3 DNA follows: TGTGCCAGCAGCGGGGACCGAGGGGCCAAAAACATTCAGTACTTC. This translates into CASSGDRGAKNIQYF.

The chain carries TRBV18 and TRBJ2-7, with 9 bases identical to TRBD1. In germline, CDR1 is KGHSH, CDR2 LQKENI. CDR3 length: 15 amino acids. V trimming: 5 bases; J trimming: 3 bases; junction bases outside the gene matches: 8. The CDR3 DNA is TGTGCCAGCTCAGCGGCGGGACAGGGTAACTACGAGCAGTACTTC. Protein: CASSAAGQGNYEQYF. Supplemented by reference TRBV18 and TRBJ2-7, the full variable domain reads NAGVMQNPRHLVRRRGQEARLRCSPMKGHSHVYWYRQLPEEGLKFMVYLQKENIIDESGMPKERFSAEFPKEGPSILRIQQVVRGDSAAYFCASSAAGQGNYEQYFGPGTRLTVT.

This clone was recorded once. The CDR3 DNA is TGTGCCAGCAGTTTATCTGGGCGCCGAACCCCCTACGAGCAGTACTTC. It encodes CASSLSGRRTPYEQYF. J is TRBJ2-7 and V is TRBV27; D unresolved. Trimming took off 0 bases at V and 2 bases at J, with 14 bases between the two ends. This CDR3 has 16 amino acids. In germline, CDR1 is MNHEY, CDR2 SMNVEV (reference sequence).

The chain links TRBV11-1 to TRBJ2-2, with 9 bases that match TRBD2. This CDR3 has 16 residues. Germline lookup yields CDR1 SGHAT and CDR2 FQDESV (reference sequence). V dropped 2 bases and J dropped 2; count of bases not matched to a gene: 3. CDR3 sequence reads: CASSLNLAGNTGELFF. The DNA for the CDR3 is TGTGCCAGCAGCTTAAATCTAGCGGGAAACACCGGGGAGCTGTTTTTT.

The rearrangement links TRBV30 to TRBJ1-4; tentative D call: TRBD1 (6 bases). The CDR3 contains 14 residues. The V end was cut by 6 bases, the J end by 0 bases, with 11 bases between. Per germline, CDR1 GTSNPN and CDR2 SVGIG (reference sequence). This CDR3 is CACPAGATNEKLFF. For the CDR3, the DNA is TGTGCCTGCCCGGCAGGGGCAACTAATGAAAAACTGTTTTTT.

The V gene is TRBV19, the J gene TRBJ2-2; 7 bases map to TRBD2. Per germline, CDR1 LNHDA and CDR2 SQIVND (reference sequence). The CDR3 runs to 14 residues. V lost 6 bases to trimming and J lost 5 bases; unmatched junction nucleotides: 6. CDR3 in amino acids: CASSILSGTGELFF. The CDR3 DNA reads as TGTGCCAGTAGCATCCTTAGCGGGACCGGGGAGCTGTTTTTT.

This chain joins TRBV27 and TRBJ2-7; 9 positions match TRBD2. Germline CDR1 is MNHEY and CDR2 is SMNVEV (reference sequence). The CDR3 is made up of 15 amino acids. The J segment lost 3 bases and the V segment lost 5 bases, leaving 8 bases of the junction unmatched. The CDR3 reads CASSPPGLAYYEQYF. CDR3 coding DNA: TGTGCCAGCAGTCCCCCGGGACTAGCTTACTACGAGCAGTACTTC.

This chain links TRBV10-3 with TRBJ2-3, with TRBD1 matching over 9 bases. Germline V gene lookup returns CDR1 ENHRY and CDR2 SYGVKD. The V segment lost 3 bases and the J segment 0 bases; nucleotides outside the gene matches: 19. The CDR3 is 21 residues long. CDR3 region: CAISEPPGTGFFDTSTDTQYF. Written as DNA, the CDR3 is TGTGCCATCAGTGAACCCCCCGGGACAGGGTTTTTCGATACTAGCACAGATACGCAGTATTTT.

V usage is TRBV21-1 and J usage is TRBJ2-3; the D segment call TRBD1 is taken from the table without a DNA check. TRBV21-1 is a listed pseudogene. This CDR3 region has 18 residues. Here the CDR3 reads CASSKIGQTMTSTDTQYF. The DNA for the CDR3 is TGTGCCAGCAGCAAAATAGGACAGACTATGACTAGCACAGATACGCAGTATTTT.

J is TRBJ2-2 and V is TRBV28, with 12 bases fitting TRBD2. This CDR3 spans 17 amino acids. With 5 bases clipped from V and 1 base from J, the junction kept 5 bases outside the gene matches. Looked up from germline, CDR1 is MDHEN and CDR2 is SYDVKM. The CDR3 region is CASSPWGLAGNTGELFF. The CDR3 bases are TGTGCCAGCAGTCCATGGGGACTAGCGGGGAACACCGGGGAGCTGTTTTTT.

V usage is TRBV7-2 and J usage is TRBJ1-6, with 7 bases fitting TRBD1. The CDR3 loop spans 18 amino acids. Germline V gives CDR1 SGHTA, CDR2 FQGNSA. The V segment lost 1 base and the J segment 4 bases; nucleotides outside the gene matches: 10. The CDR3 sequence is CASSLGLGRGLYNSPLHF. CDR3 nucleotide sequence: TGTGCCAGCAGCTTAGGGTTGGGCAGGGGGTTATATAATTCACCCCTCCACTTT.

This chain connects TRBV7-3 to TRBJ2-6; no reliable D call. This CDR3 contains 14 residues. V shed 2 bases and J shed 3 bases, with 5 bases lying between them. Germline CDR1 is SGHTA and CDR2 is FQGTGA. The CDR3 here is CASSLVGGANVLTF. The CDR3 nucleotides read TGTGCCAGCAGCTTAGTTGGTGGGGCCAACGTCCTGACTTTC.

V is TRBV29-1 and J is TRBJ1-4; D is possibly TRBD1 (5 bases). The CDR3 is 12 amino acids. The V end lost 4 bases, the J end lost 5 bases, and 8 bases lay between the germline ends. Germline CDR1 is SQVTM and CDR2 is ANQGSEA. The CDR3 here is CSVGGPNEKLFF. The CDR3, as DNA: TGCAGCGTTGGGGGACCCAATGAAAAACTGTTTTTT.

CDR3 bases: TGCGCCAGCAGCGTCGGGGGGAGCGGGGACTCCTACGAGCAGTACTTC. It is translated as CASSVGGSGDSYEQYF. The genes are TRBV5-1 and TRBJ2-7; 7 bases match TRBD2. CDR3 length equals 16 residues. The germline CDR1 and CDR2 sequences are SGHRS and YFSETQ. The V and J ends lost 4 bases and 0 bases, in that order; junction bases with no gene match: 10.